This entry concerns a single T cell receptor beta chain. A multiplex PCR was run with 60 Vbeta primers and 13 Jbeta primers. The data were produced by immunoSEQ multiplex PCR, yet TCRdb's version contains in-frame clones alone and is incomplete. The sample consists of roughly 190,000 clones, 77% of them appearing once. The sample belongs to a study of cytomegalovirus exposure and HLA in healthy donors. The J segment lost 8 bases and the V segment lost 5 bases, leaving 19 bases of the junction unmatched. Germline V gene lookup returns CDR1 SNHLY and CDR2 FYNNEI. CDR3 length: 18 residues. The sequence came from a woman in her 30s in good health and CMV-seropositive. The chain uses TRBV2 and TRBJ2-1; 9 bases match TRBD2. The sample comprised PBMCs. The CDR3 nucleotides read TGTGCCAGCAGTTACTTTCCCTTAGCCCGCGAGCGGGAGGATGAGCAGTTCTTC. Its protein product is CASSYFPLAREREDEQFF. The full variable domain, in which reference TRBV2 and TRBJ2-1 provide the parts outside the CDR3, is EPEVTQTPSHQVTQMGQEVILRCVPISNHLYFYWYRQILGQKVEFLVSFYNNEISEKSEIFDDQFSVERPDGSNFTLKIRSTKLEDSAMYFCASSYFPLAREREDEQFFGPGTRLTVL.